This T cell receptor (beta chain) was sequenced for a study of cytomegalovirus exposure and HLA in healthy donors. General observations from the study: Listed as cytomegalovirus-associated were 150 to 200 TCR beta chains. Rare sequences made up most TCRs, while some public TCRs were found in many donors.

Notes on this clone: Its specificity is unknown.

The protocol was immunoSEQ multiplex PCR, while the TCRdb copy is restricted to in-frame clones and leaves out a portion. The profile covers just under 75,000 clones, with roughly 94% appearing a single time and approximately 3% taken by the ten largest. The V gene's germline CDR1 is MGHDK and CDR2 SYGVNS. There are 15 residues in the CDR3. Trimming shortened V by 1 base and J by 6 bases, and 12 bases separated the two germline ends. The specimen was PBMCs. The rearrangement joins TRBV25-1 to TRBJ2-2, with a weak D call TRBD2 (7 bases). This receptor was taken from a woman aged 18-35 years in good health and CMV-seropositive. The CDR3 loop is CASSESGGPAGELFF. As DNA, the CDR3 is TGTGCCAGCAGTGAATCCGGGGGGCCGGCCGGGGAGCTGTTTTTT.